This paragraph covers one T cell receptor (beta chain) sequence. Its specificity is not known. The record originates from a study of CD8+CD57+ T cells in acquired aplastic anemia. CDR1 is DFQATT, CDR2 SNEGSKA, per germline (reference sequence). Trimming removed 2 bases from V and 9 bases from J; junction bases left unmatched: 3. CDR3 length: 11 residues. Study outcomes and limitations: Over 25 CD8+ CDR3 sequences occurred in both the patients and the controls.

According to the study, genomic DNA was the template for TCR beta VDJ and CDR3 profiling. TCRdb re-called the reads through MiXCR, storing one row per CDR3 protein. The sample shows around 180,000 distinct CDR3 sequences, under 75% of them seen only once. This sequence originates from a human donor in good health. Sequenced material: sorted CD4+, CD8+, or CD8+CD57+ T cells (not recorded which) from PBMCs. The V call is TRBV20-1, the J call TRBJ1-1; 7 bases fit TRBD1. The chain's CDR3 is CSARQGVKAFF. The CDR3 coding sequence is TGCAGTGCTAGACAGGGGGTAAAAGCTTTCTTT.